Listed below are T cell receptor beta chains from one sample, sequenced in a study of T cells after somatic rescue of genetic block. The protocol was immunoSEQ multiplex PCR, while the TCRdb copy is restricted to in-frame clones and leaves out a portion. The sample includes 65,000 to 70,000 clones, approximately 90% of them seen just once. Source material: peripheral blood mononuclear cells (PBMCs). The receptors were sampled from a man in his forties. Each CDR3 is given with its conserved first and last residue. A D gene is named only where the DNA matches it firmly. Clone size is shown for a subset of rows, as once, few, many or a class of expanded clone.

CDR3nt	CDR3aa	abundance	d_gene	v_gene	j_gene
TGTGCCAGCAGCGTAGCGGGAGACGGGACCTACGAGCAGTACTTC	CASSVAGDGTYEQYF	NA	NA	TRBV9	TRBJ2-7
TGTGCCAGCAGTGAACAGGGGGCGAACACCGGGGAGCTGTTTTTT	CASSEQGANTGELFF	NA	TRBD1	TRBV6-4	TRBJ2-2
TGCGCCAGCAGACCGGGACTAGCGGGGGGCACAGATACGCAGTATTTT	CASRPGLAGGTDTQYF	NA	TRBD2	TRBV10-1	TRBJ2-3
TGTGCCAGCAGCCACGCGGACAGGGATAGCAATCAGCCCCAGCATTTT	CASSHADRDSNQPQHF	NA	TRBD1	TRBV4-2	TRBJ1-5
TGTGCCAGCAGTGCCCCGGGACAGGGGGGGTCCTACAATGAGCAGTTCTTC	CASSAPGQGGSYNEQFF	NA	TRBD1	TRBV25-1	TRBJ2-1
TGTGCCAGCGTCGGGACAGGGGCCTACGAGCAGTACTTC	CASVGTGAYEQYF	NA	TRBD1	TRBV28	TRBJ2-7
TGCGCCAGCAGCCAAGACAGGGTTACCGGGGAGCTGTTTTTT	CASSQDRVTGELFF	NA	NA	TRBV4-1	TRBJ2-2
TGTGCCACCAGCAGAGTAGGGACAGGGTCGTTTGAGACCCAGTACTTC	CATSRVGTGSFETQYF	NA	TRBD1	TRBV15	TRBJ2-5
TGTGCCAGTAGTATAGCTGGGGGAGGTCAGCCCCAGCATTTT	CASSIAGGGQPQHF	few	NA	TRBV19	TRBJ1-5
TGTGCCAGTAGTATCCGACTAGGAGGGGACACCGGGGAGCTGTTTTTT	CASSIRLGGDTGELFF	once	NA	TRBV19	TRBJ2-2
TGTGCCAGCAGCTTGGGAGGGAGGAATGAAAAACTGTTTTTT	CASSLGGRNEKLFF	NA	NA	TRBV7-2	TRBJ1-4
TGTGCCAGCAGCGTAACAGGCGGGGGCCCCAGCTCCTACAATGAGCAGTTCTTC	CASSVTGGGPSSYNEQFF	NA	NA	TRBV9	TRBJ2-1
TGTGCCATCAGTGGGACGGGAGGGTACGATACGCAGTATTTT	CAISGTGGYDTQYF	NA	TRBD2	TRBV10-3	TRBJ2-3
TGTGCCACCCTCCCTGCGGGGATCAGGGGCTACACCTTC	CATLPAGIRGYTF	NA	NA	TRBV5-6	TRBJ1-2
TGTGCCAGCAGTTTTCCCGGCCAGGGGGCCTACGAGCAGTACTTC	CASSFPGQGAYEQYF	once	TRBD1	TRBV11-2	TRBJ2-7
TGTGCCAGTAGTATTGTGGACACCGGGGAGCTGTTTTTT	CASSIVDTGELFF	NA	NA	TRBV19	TRBJ2-2
TGTGCCAGCAGTGCCGGGGGCATTCAGCCCCAGCATTTT	CASSAGGIQPQHF	NA	NA	TRBV2	TRBJ1-5
TGTGCCAGTAGTGTCAGACAGGGGGCCTATGGCTACACCTTC	CASSVRQGAYGYTF	NA	TRBD1	TRBV19	TRBJ1-2
TGTGCCAGCAGCCCCACAGGGGCGGTTGAAGCTTTCTTT	CASSPTGAVEAFF	NA	TRBD1	TRBV7-9	TRBJ1-1
TGCGCCAGCAGCAAACGGGGGCAAGAGACCCAGTACTTC	CASSKRGQETQYF	once	NA	TRBV10-1	TRBJ2-5
TGTGCCAGCAGTTCCTGGACAGGGAGATTCAACACCATATATTTT	CASSSWTGRFNTIYF	NA	TRBD1	TRBV27	TRBJ1-3
TGTGCCAGCAGTCCCTCCGGGGGCGAGCAGTACTTC	CASSPSGGEQYF	NA	NA	TRBV27	TRBJ2-7
TGTGCCAGCAGGCCCCAACGGGGGGGCCCCAATGAGCAGTTCTTC	CASRPQRGGPNEQFF	NA	TRBD2	TRBV6-6	TRBJ2-1
TGTGCCAGCAGTGATGGTGGTAATAACGAGCAGTACTTC	CASSDGGNNEQYF	NA	NA	TRBV2	TRBJ2-7
TGCAGCGTTGTCGCCAGTGGGCTGTACGAGCAGTACTTC	CSVVASGLYEQYF	NA	NA	TRBV29-1	TRBJ2-7
TGTGCCAGCTCACCATGGACTCAATACGAGCAGTACTTC	CASSPWTQYEQYF	NA	NA	TRBV18	TRBJ2-7
TGTGCCAGCAGCAACTACAGGGGTCCCCCTCGCTCACCCCTCCACTTT	CASSNYRGPPRSPLHF	NA	NA	TRBV21-1	TRBJ1-6
TGTGCCAGCAGGGACTCCTACGAGCAGTACTTC	CASRDSYEQYF	NA	NA	TRBV21-1	TRBJ2-7
TGTGCCAGCTCACCTTCGGGGATCTCCCAGTACTTC	CASSPSGISQYF	NA	NA	TRBV18	TRBJ2-7
TGTGCCAGCAGCCCCCAGGCAGATACGCAGTATTTT	CASSPQADTQYF	NA	NA	TRBV7-2	TRBJ2-3
TGTGCCAGTAGTCCAACAGGGGGAAGATATGGCTACACCTTC	CASSPTGGRYGYTF	NA	TRBD1	TRBV19	TRBJ1-2
TGTGCCAGCAGTTCCTGGACAGGGAGTACTGGGGCCAACGTCCTGACTTTC	CASSSWTGSTGANVLTF	NA	TRBD1	TRBV28	TRBJ2-6
TGTGCCAGCAGCTTGTCCAGGGGTGGGACCGGGGAGCTGTTTTTT	CASSLSRGGTGELFF	NA	NA	TRBV7-2	TRBJ2-2
TGTGCCAGCAAACCCCGGACTAGTGTTAAAGAGACCCAGTACTTC	CASKPRTSVKETQYF	once	TRBD2	TRBV6-5	TRBJ2-5
TGTGCCAGCAGCCAAGATCGGACAGACTGGGCCCTCTATGGCTACACCTTC	CASSQDRTDWALYGYTF	NA	NA	TRBV4-2	TRBJ1-2
TGTGCCAGCAGAATAAACAGGGTAACGTCCTACGAGCAGTACTTC	CASRINRVTSYEQYF	NA	NA	TRBV11-2	TRBJ2-7
TGTGCCATCAGTGCGGGGGCCGACCAGCATCAGCCCCAGCATTTT	CAISAGADQHQPQHF	NA	NA	TRBV10-3	TRBJ1-5